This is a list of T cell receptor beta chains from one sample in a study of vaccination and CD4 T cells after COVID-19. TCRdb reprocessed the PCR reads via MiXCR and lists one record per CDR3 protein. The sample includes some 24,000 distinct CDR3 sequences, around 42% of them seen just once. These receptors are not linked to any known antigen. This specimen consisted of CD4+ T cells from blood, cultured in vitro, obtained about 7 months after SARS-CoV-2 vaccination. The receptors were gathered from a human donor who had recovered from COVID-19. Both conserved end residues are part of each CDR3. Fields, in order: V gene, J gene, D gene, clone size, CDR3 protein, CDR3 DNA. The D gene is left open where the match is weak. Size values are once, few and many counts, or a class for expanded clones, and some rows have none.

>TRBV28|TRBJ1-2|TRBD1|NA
CASTIPGQGYGYTF
TGTGCCAGCACTATACCCGGACAGGGGTATGGCTACACCTTC
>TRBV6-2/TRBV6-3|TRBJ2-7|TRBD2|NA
CASSDYGTSGTYEQYF
TGTGCCAGCAGCGATTACGGGACTAGCGGGACCTACGAGCAGTACTTC
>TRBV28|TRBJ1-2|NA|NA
CASSWMDGYTF
TGTGCCAGCAGTTGGATGGATGGCTACACCTTC
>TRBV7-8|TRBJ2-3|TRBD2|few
CASSLWGGISTDTQYF
TGTGCCAGCAGCTTATGGGGGGGAATTAGCACAGATACGCAGTATTTT
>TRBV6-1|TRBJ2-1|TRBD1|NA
CASRKGGQFYNEQFF
TGTGCCAGCAGAAAAGGGGGACAGTTCTACAATGAGCAGTTCTTC
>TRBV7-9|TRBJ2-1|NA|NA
CASSHRTYNEQFF
TGTGCCAGCAGTCATCGAACCTACAATGAGCAGTTCTTC
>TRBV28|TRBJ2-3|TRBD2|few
CASSSPGLADLTDTQYF
TGTGCCAGCAGTTCACCGGGACTAGCGGATCTGACGGATACGCAGTATTTT
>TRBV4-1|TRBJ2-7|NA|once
CASSQDQGIRAYEQYF
TGCGCCAGCAGCCAAGATCAGGGGATACGAGCCTACGAGCAGTACTTC
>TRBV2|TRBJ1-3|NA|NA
CASQGSGNTIYF
TGTGCCAGCCAGGGCTCTGGAAACACCATATATTTT
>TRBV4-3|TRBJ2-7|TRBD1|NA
CASSQDAATGVPYEQYF
TGCGCCAGCAGCCAAGATGCAGCGACAGGGGTGCCCTACGAGCAGTACTTC
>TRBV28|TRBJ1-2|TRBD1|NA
CASSLRDRAGGYTF
TGTGCCAGCAGTCTCCGGGACAGGGCAGGGGGCTACACCTTC
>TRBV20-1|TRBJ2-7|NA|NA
CSALIGDSLKQYF
TGCAGTGCACTCATAGGGGACTCCCTTAAGCAGTACTTC
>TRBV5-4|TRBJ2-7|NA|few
CASSLASGSSYEQYF
TGTGCCAGCAGCTTGGCGTCAGGAAGCTCCTACGAGCAGTACTTC
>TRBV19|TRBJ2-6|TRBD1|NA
CASSIRGHEAEVLLANVLTF
TGTGCCAGTAGTATTAGGGGGCACGAGGCGGAGGTACTATTGGCCAACGTCCTGACTTTC
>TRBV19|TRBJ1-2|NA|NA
CASSIGRDVGYTF
TGTGCCAGTAGTATCGGCAGGGATGTGGGCTACACCTTC
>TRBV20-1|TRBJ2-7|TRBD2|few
CSAATSGSYEQYF
TGCAGTGCCGCTACTAGCGGAAGCTACGAGCAGTACTTC
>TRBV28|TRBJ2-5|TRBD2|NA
CASRGYRAGDLETQYF
TGTGCCAGCAGGGGGTATCGGGCGGGAGATTTAGAGACCCAGTACTTC
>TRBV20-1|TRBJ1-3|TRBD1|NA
CSAMHLQGPSGNTIYF
TGCAGTGCTATGCATCTACAGGGGCCCTCTGGAAACACCATATATTTT
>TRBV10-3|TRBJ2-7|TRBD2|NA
CATSPGLASSSYEQYF
TGTGCCACCTCACCGGGACTAGCGTCTAGCTCCTACGAGCAGTACTTC
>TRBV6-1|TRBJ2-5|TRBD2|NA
CASRSTVLGLAGVRETQYF
TGTGCCAGCAGGTCGACAGTTTTAGGACTAGCGGGAGTTAGAGAGACCCAGTACTTC
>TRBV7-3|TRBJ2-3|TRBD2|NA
CASSIGLAGTDTQYF
TGTGCCAGCAGCATCGGACTAGCGGGCACAGATACGCAGTATTTT
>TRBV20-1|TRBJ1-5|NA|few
CSAIFSNQPQHF
TGCAGTGCTATATTTAGCAATCAGCCCCAGCATTTT
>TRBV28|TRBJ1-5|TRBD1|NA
CASSQTRGLGNQPQHF
TGTGCCAGCAGTCAGACCAGGGGGCTTGGCAATCAGCCCCAGCATTTT
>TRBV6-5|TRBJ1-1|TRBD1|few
CASSYLGQGVTEAFF
TGTGCCAGCAGTTACTTGGGACAGGGGGTCACTGAAGCTTTCTTT
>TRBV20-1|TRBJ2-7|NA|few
CSASRTARTPPYEQYF
TGCAGTGCTAGCCGGACAGCGAGAACCCCTCCCTACGAGCAGTACTTC
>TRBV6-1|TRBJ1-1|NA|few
CATVLRVNPEAFF
TGTGCCACGGTCCTGAGGGTAAATCCTGAAGCTTTCTTT
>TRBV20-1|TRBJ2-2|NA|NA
CSARDQRVMVSGELFF
TGCAGTGCTAGAGATCAACGGGTCATGGTATCCGGGGAGCTGTTTTTT
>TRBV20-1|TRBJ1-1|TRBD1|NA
CSARDGTVTEAFF
TGCAGTGCTAGAGACGGGACAGTTACTGAAGCTTTCTTT
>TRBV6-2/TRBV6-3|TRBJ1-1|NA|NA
CASSYPQGNTEAFF
TGTGCCAGCAGTTACCCACAGGGGAACACTGAAGCTTTCTTT
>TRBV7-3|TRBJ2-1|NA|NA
CASSPRTANEQFF
TGTGCCAGCAGCCCTCGGACAGCCAATGAGCAGTTCTTC
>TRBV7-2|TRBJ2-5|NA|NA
CASSLLRRETQYF
TGTGCCAGCAGCCTTCTCCGCCGAGAGACCCAGTACTTC
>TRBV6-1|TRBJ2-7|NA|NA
CASSARGSYEQYF
TGTGCCAGCAGTGCCAGAGGTTCCTACGAGCAGTACTTC
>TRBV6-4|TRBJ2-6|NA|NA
CASSDSSSGANVLTF
TGTGCCAGCAGTGACTCGAGCTCTGGGGCCAACGTCCTGACTTTC
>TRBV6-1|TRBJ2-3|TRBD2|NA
CASAAGGEKHTQYF
TGTGCCAGCGCGGCGGGAGGTGAAAAGCATACGCAGTATTTT
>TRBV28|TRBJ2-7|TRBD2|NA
CASRRRTSGTYEQYF
TGTGCCAGCAGACGCCGGACTAGCGGGACCTACGAGCAGTACTTC
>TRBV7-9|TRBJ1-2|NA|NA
CASSPDNYGYTF
TGTGCCAGCAGCCCAGACAACTATGGCTACACCTTC
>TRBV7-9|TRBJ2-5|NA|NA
CASSPLSLQTQYF
TGTGCCAGCAGCCCTCTAAGCCTTCAGACCCAGTACTTC
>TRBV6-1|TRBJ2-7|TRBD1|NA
CASTTDRAVPYEQYF
TGTGCCAGCACCACAGACAGGGCGGTCCCGTACGAGCAGTACTTC
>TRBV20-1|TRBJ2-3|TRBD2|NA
CSAQGLAGSTDTQYF
TGCAGTGCTCAGGGACTAGCGGGAAGCACAGATACGCAGTATTTT
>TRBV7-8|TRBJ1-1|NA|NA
CASSSRGYEAFF
TGTGCCAGCAGCTCTCGGGGTTATGAAGCTTTCTTT
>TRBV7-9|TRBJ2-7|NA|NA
CASSSAYEQYF
TGTGCCAGCAGCTCAGCCTACGAGCAGTACTTC
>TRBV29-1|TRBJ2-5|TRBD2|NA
CSVVAGGLETQYF
TGCAGCGTTGTCGCGGGAGGGTTGGAGACCCAGTACTTC
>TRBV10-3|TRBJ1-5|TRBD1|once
CAISESQGVANQPQHF
TGTGCCATCAGTGAGTCACAGGGGGTTGCCAATCAGCCCCAGCATTTT
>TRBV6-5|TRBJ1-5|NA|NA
CASSYIRRGPGAGNQPQHF
TGTGCCAGCAGCTACATCAGAAGGGGTCCGGGGGCGGGCAATCAGCCCCAGCATTTT
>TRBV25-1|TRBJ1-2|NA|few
CASSSVGYTF
TGTGCCAGCAGCAGTGTTGGCTACACCTTC
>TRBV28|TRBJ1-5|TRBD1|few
CASSLTQDRQPQHF
TGTGCCAGCAGTTTAACCCAGGACAGGCAGCCCCAGCATTTT
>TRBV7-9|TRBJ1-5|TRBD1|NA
CASSHTGGGGQPQHF
TGTGCCAGCAGCCATACAGGGGGCGGAGGTCAGCCCCAGCATTTT
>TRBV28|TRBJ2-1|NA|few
CASSSLAGRSYNEQFF
TGTGCCAGCAGTTCCTTGGCGGGGAGGTCCTACAATGAGCAGTTCTTC
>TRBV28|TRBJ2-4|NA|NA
CASSLGGLAKNIQYF
TGTGCCAGCAGTTTGGGCGGACTAGCCAAAAACATTCAGTACTTC
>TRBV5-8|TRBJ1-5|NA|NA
CASSFRAGQPQHF
TGTGCCAGCAGCTTCCGAGCCGGCCAGCCCCAGCATTTT
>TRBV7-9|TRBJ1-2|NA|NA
CASSNRNRELGYTF
TGTGCCAGCAGCAACAGAAACAGGGAGTTGGGCTACACCTTC
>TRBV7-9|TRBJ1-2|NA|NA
CASSFGQSPYGYTF
TGTGCCAGCAGCTTCGGACAGTCCCCCTATGGCTACACCTTC
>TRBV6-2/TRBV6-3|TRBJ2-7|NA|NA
CASSTGSSYEQYF
TGTGCCAGCAGTACAGGTTCATCCTACGAGCAGTACTTC
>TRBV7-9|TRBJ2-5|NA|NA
CASNFPGRETQYF
TGTGCCAGCAACTTTCCAGGGAGGGAGACCCAGTACTTC
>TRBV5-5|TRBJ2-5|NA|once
CASSPRRGETQYF
TGTGCCAGCAGCCCACGCCGCGGCGAGACCCAGTACTTC
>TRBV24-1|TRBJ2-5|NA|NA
CATSDFIGTKYF
TGTGCCACCAGTGATTTTATTGGGACGAAGTACTTC
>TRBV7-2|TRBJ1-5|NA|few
CASSYGQYNQPQHF
TGTGCCAGCAGCTATGGACAGTACAATCAGCCCCAGCATTTT
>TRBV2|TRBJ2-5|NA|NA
CASTRDNQETQYF
TGTGCCAGCACCCGGGACAACCAAGAGACCCAGTACTTC